These T cell receptor beta chains were read from a single sample in a study of blood T cell repertoires in COVID-19. TCRdb's table, derived via immunoSEQ multiplex PCR, lists solely in-frame clones and lacks some. The sample has about 86,000 clones, approximately 88% seen once. Sequencing was done on a sample of peripheral blood. These receptors were taken from a woman older than 75 with active or convalescent COVID-19. CDR3s include the opening cysteine and the closing phenylalanine or tryptophan. Each record gives: V gene, D gene, J gene, clone size, CDR3 protein, CDR3 DNA. The D gene is left open where the match is weak. Size tells how often a clone was seen (once, few, many) or the class of an expanded clone, and some rows leave it out.

v_call: TRBV10-3
d_call: TRBD2
j_call: TRBJ2-2
clone_size: few
cdr3_aa: CAISKGLAGETGTGELFF
cdr3_nt: TGTGCCATCAGTAAGGGACTAGCGGGGGAAACTGGGACCGGGGAGCTGTTTTTT

v_call: TRBV5-8
d_call: TRBD2
j_call: TRBJ2-3
clone_size: -
cdr3_aa: CASRTSGGPDTQYF
cdr3_nt: TGTGCCAGCAGGACTAGCGGGGGCCCAGATACGCAGTATTTT

v_call: TRBV5-1
d_call: TRBD1
j_call: TRBJ2-3
clone_size: -
cdr3_aa: CASSSRGNTDTQYF
cdr3_nt: TGCGCCAGCAGCTCCAGGGGGAACACAGATACGCAGTATTTT

v_call: TRBV9
d_call: -
j_call: TRBJ2-2
clone_size: -
cdr3_aa: CASSVVDTLTGELFF
cdr3_nt: TGTGCCAGCAGCGTAGTGGACACCCTCACCGGGGAGCTGTTTTTT

v_call: TRBV11-3
d_call: -
j_call: TRBJ2-5
clone_size: -
cdr3_aa: CASSPTGETQYF
cdr3_nt: TGTGCCAGCAGCCCAACAGGAGAGACCCAGTACTTC

v_call: TRBV6-5
d_call: -
j_call: TRBJ1-5
clone_size: -
cdr3_aa: CASSLLIGGPQPQHF
cdr3_nt: TGTGCCAGCAGTCTTCTGATCGGGGGGCCTCAGCCCCAGCATTTT

v_call: TRBV2
d_call: TRBD1
j_call: TRBJ1-4
clone_size: -
cdr3_aa: CASSQNRGTNEKLFF
cdr3_nt: TGTGCCAGCAGCCAAAACAGGGGAACTAATGAAAAACTGTTTTTT

v_call: TRBV9
d_call: TRBD2
j_call: TRBJ2-2
clone_size: -
cdr3_aa: CASSPRLAAGELFF
cdr3_nt: TGTGCCAGCAGCCCCCGACTAGCGGCCGGGGAGCTGTTTTTT

v_call: TRBV5-1
d_call: -
j_call: TRBJ2-2
clone_size: -
cdr3_aa: CASSLGAGGSNTGELFF
cdr3_nt: TGCGCCAGCAGCTTGGGAGCAGGGGGGTCGAACACCGGGGAGCTGTTTTTT

v_call: TRBV12-1
d_call: -
j_call: TRBJ1-1
clone_size: few
cdr3_aa: CASSWETGGDTEAFF
cdr3_nt: TGTGCCAGCAGCTGGGAGACAGGGGGAGACACTGAAGCTTTCTTT

v_call: TRBV5-1
d_call: -
j_call: TRBJ1-2
clone_size: once
cdr3_aa: CASSPDSYGYTF
cdr3_nt: TGCGCCAGCAGCCCGGACAGTTATGGCTACACCTTC

v_call: TRBV5-6
d_call: -
j_call: TRBJ1-3
clone_size: -
cdr3_aa: CASSLWGNSGNTIYF
cdr3_nt: TGTGCCAGCAGCTTGTGGGGCAACTCTGGAAACACCATATATTTT

v_call: TRBV28
d_call: -
j_call: TRBJ1-3
clone_size: -
cdr3_aa: CASSLHPQAGNTIYF
cdr3_nt: TGTGCCAGCAGTCTACACCCCCAGGCTGGAAACACCATATATTTT